A selection of T cell receptor beta chains follows, all from one sample in a study of regulatory T cells in long-lasting Graves disease. MiXCR was run by TCRdb on the multiplex PCR reads, yielding one entry per CDR3 protein. Among some 430,000 distinct CDR3 sequences listed, roughly 21% were seen once. The starting material was peripheral blood mononuclear cells (PBMCs), obtained when the disease was refractory, from a patient treated with antithyroid drugs. These receptor sequences come from a female donor with Graves disease. Each CDR3 is given with its conserved first and last residue. The D gene is left open where the match is weak. Clone sizes are given selectively: once, few, many, or a class where the clone is expanded.

-	TRBV6-5	-	16	TRBJ2-3	TGTGCCAGCAGTTACTCGGCAAGCGGGTACACAGATACGCAGTATTTT	CASSYSASGYTDTQYF
TRBD2	TRBV13	-	15	TRBJ2-1	TGTGCCAGCAGCCCCACTAGCGGGATCAACAATGAGCAGTTCTTC	CASSPTSGINNEQFF
TRBD2	TRBV29-1	few	12	TRBJ2-7	TGCAGCGTTTCTAGCGGGAGCTACGAGCAGTACTTC	CSVSSGSYEQYF
-	TRBV28	many	13	TRBJ2-5	TGTGCCAGCAGTTTAGGTTCGGGGGAGACCCAGTACTTC	CASSLGSGETQYF
-	TRBV6-1	-	14	TRBJ2-7	TGTGCCAGCAGGTCCGCGCGAATTACCTACGAGCAGTACTTC	CASRSARITYEQYF
-	TRBV5-5	once	14	TRBJ1-1	TGTGCCAGCAGTTCCAAGGCTCCGAACACTGAAGCTTTCTTT	CASSSKAPNTEAFF
-	TRBV12-3/TRBV12-4	many	14	TRBJ1-2	TGTGCCAGCAGTTTATTAGGGGGGATCTATGGCTACACCTTC	CASSLLGGIYGYTF
-	TRBV3-1	many	13	TRBJ1-5	TGTGCCAGCAGCCACCAGCCGGATCAGCCCCAGCATTTT	CASSHQPDQPQHF
TRBD1	TRBV5-1	-	15	TRBJ1-3	TGCGCCAGCAGCTTCCAGGGGGACTTTGGAAACACCATATATTTT	CASSFQGDFGNTIYF
-	TRBV28	many	13	TRBJ1-5	TGTGCCAGCAGTTTATTGGTGGGTCAGCCCCAGCATTTT	CASSLLVGQPQHF
-	TRBV20-1	-	13	TRBJ2-7	TGCAGTGCTAGCGCCCCGGGTGCCTACGAGCAGTACTTC	CSASAPGAYEQYF
-	TRBV29-1	-	10	TRBJ1-2	TGCAGCGGTCAGGGGCCCGGCTACACCTTC	CSGQGPGYTF
TRBD1	TRBV30	-	12	TRBJ2-7	TGTGCCTTGACGGGACAGGGCGACGAGCAGTACTTC	CALTGQGDEQYF
-	TRBV12-3/TRBV12-4	many	13	TRBJ2-5	TGTGCCAGCAGCCCCGGAGACCAAGAGACCCAGTACTTC	CASSPGDQETQYF
TRBD1	TRBV5-1	-	15	TRBJ2-3	TGCGCCAGCAGTCGGAACAGGGGGGAGACAGATACGCAGTATTTT	CASSRNRGETDTQYF
TRBD1	TRBV6-2/TRBV6-3	-	15	TRBJ1-1	TGTGCCAGCAGTTACGAGACAGGGGGCCGGACTGAAGCTTTCTTT	CASSYETGGRTEAFF
TRBD1	TRBV29-1	many	11	TRBJ1-4	TGCAGCGTCCGGACAGGGGAAAAACTGTTTTTT	CSVRTGEKLFF
-	TRBV5-1	few	14	TRBJ2-7	TGCGCCAGCAGCCCCCGGGTCGAATACTACGAGCAGTACTTC	CASSPRVEYYEQYF
TRBD1	TRBV7-8	many	19	TRBJ1-4	TGTGCCAGCAGCGCGCGACAGGGGCTCGGTGAGGCAACTAATGAAAAACTGTTTTTT	CASSARQGLGEATNEKLFF
-	TRBV12-3/TRBV12-4	-	13	TRBJ1-4	TGTGCCAGCAGTTTTTCTGCCCCAGTCGTACTGTTTTTT	CASSFSAPVVLFF
-	TRBV4-1	few	15	TRBJ1-2	TGCGCCAGCAGCCACCACGCGTTGGGACATCCGGGCTACACCTTC	CASSHHALGHPGYTF
-	TRBV10-3	-	15	TRBJ1-5	TGTGCCATCAGTGAGTCGGAGGTCACCAGCCAGCCCCAGCATTTT	CAISESEVTSQPQHF